This T cell receptor beta chain was identified during a study of beta chain features in type 1 diabetes. Study outcomes and limitations: TCRB CDR3 length was moderately but significantly reduced in all four CD4+ subsets of Type 1 diabetes patients.

Investigators reverse transcribed all isolated RNA, so they sequenced expressed TCRB transcripts. TCRdb's table, derived via immunoSEQ multiplex PCR, lists solely in-frame clones and lacks some. There are under 90,000 clones in the sample; 30% to 40% occur only once, and around 0.5% lies in the top ten. Only a few counts were recorded for this clone. Its antigen is unknown. This CDR3 contains 16 residues. This clonotype was obtained from a woman younger than 35 in good health. The sequenced sample was stem cell memory CD4+ T cells from blood. V and J are TRBV21-1 and TRBJ2-5; whether TRBD1, the table's D call, matches the DNA was not checked. TRBV21-1 is flagged as a pseudogene. CDR3 sequence (DNA): TGTGCCAGCAGCAAATTGTACCAGGGCGCGCGGGAGACCCAGTACTTC. Translating it yields CASSKLYQGARETQYF.